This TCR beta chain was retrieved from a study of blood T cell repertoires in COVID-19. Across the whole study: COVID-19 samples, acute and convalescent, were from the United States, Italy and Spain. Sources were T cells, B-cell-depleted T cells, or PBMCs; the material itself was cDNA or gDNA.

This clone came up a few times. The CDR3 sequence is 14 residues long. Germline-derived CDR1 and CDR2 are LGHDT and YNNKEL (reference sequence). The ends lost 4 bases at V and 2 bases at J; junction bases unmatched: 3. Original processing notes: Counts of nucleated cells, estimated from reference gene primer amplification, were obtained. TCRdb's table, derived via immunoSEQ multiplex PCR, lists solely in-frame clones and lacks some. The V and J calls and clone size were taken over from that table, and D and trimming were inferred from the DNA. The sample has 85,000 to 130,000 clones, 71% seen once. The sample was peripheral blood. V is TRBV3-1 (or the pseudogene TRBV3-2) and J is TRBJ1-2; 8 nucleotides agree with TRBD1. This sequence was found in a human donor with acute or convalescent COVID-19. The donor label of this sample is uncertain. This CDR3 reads CASSLRTGNYGYTF. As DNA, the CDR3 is TGTGCCAGCAGCCTTCGGACAGGGAACTATGGCTACACCTTC.